The next 15 T cell receptor beta chains were all read from a single sample in a study of Graves' ophthalmopathy and Graves' hyperthyroidism. Using RNA transcripts, the TCR beta CDR3 regions were amplified. Second-round multiplex PCR followed a first-round RT-PCR using HTBI primers. TCRdb re-called the multiplex PCR reads with MiXCR, one entry per CDR3 protein. This table holds roughly 500,000 distinct CDR3 sequences, about an eighth found once. The sample comprised blood. Receptor source: a woman aged 25 to 45 with Graves' ophthalmopathy.

This clonotype showed up just a few times. The CDR3 coding sequence is TGTGCCAGCAGCCAAGGGAGTGTTAATTCCTCACCCCTCCACTTT. It encodes CASSQGSVNSSPLHF. The rearrangement uses TRBV3-1 and TRBJ1-6; D unclear. With 1 base removed from V and 10 bases from J, the gap between germline ends came to 14 bases. Germline CDR1 and CDR2: LGHDT and YNNKEL (reference sequence). The CDR3 runs to 15 residues.

This clonotype turned up a few times. The chain is built from TRBV6-1 and TRBJ1-2, with D possibly TRBD1 on 5 matching bases. Germline CDR1 is MNHNS and CDR2 is SASEGT. Trimming pared 10 bases from V and 2 bases from J, leaving 14 bases between. The CDR3 runs 13 residues. The CDR3 bases are TGTGCCACCCTCAAGGGGATGAACTATGGCTACACCTTC. Its protein is CATLKGMNYGYTF.

The table lists this clonotype with many counts. This rearrangement joins TRBV7-9 to TRBJ2-2; 9 nucleotides align to TRBD2. Looked up from germline, CDR1 is SEHNR and CDR2 is FQNEAQ (reference sequence). J lost 0 bases, V lost 5 bases, and 4 bases had no gene match. CDR3 length equals 16 residues. CDR3 bases: TGTGCCAGCAGCACCCGACTAGCGGCGAACACCGGGGAGCTGTTTTTT. This translates into CASSTRLAANTGELFF.

In this sample, this clonotype turned up many times. The chain carries TRBV6-5 and TRBJ2-2; D possibly corresponds to TRBD2 (5 bases). The V gene's germline CDR1 is MNHEY and CDR2 SVGAGI. This CDR3 comprises 14 residues. With 6 bases removed from V and 0 bases from J, the gap between germline ends came to 8 bases. CDR3 in DNA: TGTGCCAGCAGACCAGCGGCGAACACCGGGGAGCTGTTTTTT. Amino acid sequence: CASRPAANTGELFF.

This clonotype came up many times. This rearrangement joins TRBV28 to TRBJ2-2; 7 nucleotides match TRBD2. The CDR3 totals 15 residues. The germline gives CDR1 MDHEN, CDR2 SYDVKM. Unmatched junction bases numbered 4, after V lost 4 bases and J lost 2 bases. This CDR3 is CASSSRDYNTGELFF. CDR3 bases: TGTGCCAGCAGTTCCCGGGACTATAACACCGGGGAGCTGTTTTTT.

This clonotype was counted ten times or more. The chain combines TRBV28 with TRBJ2-7; 7 bases map to TRBD1. The CDR3 has 13 amino acids. Germline V gene sequence: CDR1 MDHEN, CDR2 SYDVKM. The ends lost 8 bases at V and 2 bases at J; junction bases unmatched: 6. CDR3: CASQGTAPYEQYF. The DNA for the CDR3 is TGTGCCAGCCAGGGGACAGCACCCTACGAGCAGTACTTC. Filled out from reference TRBV28 and TRBJ2-7, the complete variable domain reads DVKVTQSSRYLVKRTGEKVFLECVQDMDHENMFWYRQDPGLGLRLIYFSYDVKMKEKGDIPEGYSVSREKKERFSLILESASTNQTSMYLCASQGTAPYEQYFGPGTRLTVT.

This clonotype has at least ten counts. This chain uses TRBV12-3 or TRBV12-4 with TRBJ1-5; 12 bases are a match to TRBD1. The ends lost 1 base at V and 7 bases at J; junction bases unmatched: 5. There are 16 residues in the CDR3. This chain's CDR3 is CASSLGGTGGDQPQHF. CDR3 DNA sequence: TGTGCCAGCAGTTTAGGAGGGACAGGGGGCGACCAGCCCCAGCATTTT.

This clonotype was recorded at least ten times. The DNA for the CDR3 is TGCGCCAGCAGCACTTCCGCTAGGGGGACCGGGGAGCTGTTTTTT. Protein: CASSTSARGTGELFF. The chain is built from TRBV5-1 and TRBJ2-2; D possibly corresponds to TRBD1 (6 bases). Germline V gene lookup returns CDR1 SGHRS and CDR2 YFSETQ. The germline V and J ends were trimmed by 4 bases and 5 bases, with 15 bases remaining between them. The CDR3 sequence is 15 residues long.

V and J are TRBV12-3 or TRBV12-4 and TRBJ1-1; 9 nucleotides agree with TRBD1. The V gene end was trimmed by 6 bases and the J gene end by 5 bases; junction bases not matched to a gene: 4. This CDR3 is 13 amino acids long. The CDR3 coding sequence is TGTGCCAGCAGAGGGACAGGGCGGACTGAAGCTTTCTTT. It translates to CASRGTGRTEAFF.

This clonotype was counted only a few times. The V gene is TRBV9, the J gene TRBJ1-6; D not certain. CDR3 length equals 17 residues. Per germline, CDR1 SGDLS and CDR2 YYNGEE. V gave up 7 bases and J gave up 10 bases, with 27 bases separating them. This CDR3 is CASGSSNWTSQWSPLHF. Here the CDR3 DNA reads TGTGCCAGCGGATCATCGAATTGGACCTCCCAATGGTCACCCCTCCACTTT.

This clonotype was recorded at least ten times. This chain joins TRBV6-1 and TRBJ2-2, with D uncertain. The CDR3 length is 14 residues. Germline V CDR1 and CDR2: MNHNS, SASEGT. V lost 4 bases and J lost 3, with 9 bases in between. CDR3 sequence (DNA): TGTGCCAGCAGTGGCCGGGCGGACACCGGGGAGCTGTTTTTT. This translates into CASSGRADTGELFF.

Of note for this clonotype: A much larger clone is a single base away; this may be a read error. This chain joins TRBV2 and TRBJ2-2, with a weak D call TRBD2 (6 bases). The germline V gene has CDR1 SNHLY and CDR2 FYNNEI. The CDR3 is made up of 15 amino acids. The CDR3 DNA sequence: TGTGCCAGCAGTGTGGTACGGGGAGGCACCGGGGAGCTGTGTTTT. Translated, it gives CASSVVRGGTGELCF.

In its sample, this clonotype was seen many times. CDR3 bases: TGTGCCAGCAGGGAGACTAGCGGGGTTGACGAGCAGTACTTC. Residues: CASRETSGVDEQYF. The genes are TRBV6-1 and TRBJ2-7; 11 bases are shared with TRBD2. The ends lost 6 bases at V and 5 bases at J; junction bases unmatched: 6. This CDR3 contains 14 residues. In germline, CDR1 is MNHNS, CDR2 SASEGT.

The chain couples TRBV7-9 to TRBJ2-4; the D gene is possibly TRBD2 (5 bases). V lost 5 bases, J lost 10 bases, and 18 bases lay in between. Germline CDR1 reads SEHNR; CDR2 reads FQNEAQ (reference sequence). The CDR3 sequence is 14 residues long. The CDR3 sequence: CASSPGSAATIQYF. DNA of the CDR3: TGTGCCAGCAGCCCGGGGTCGGCAGCGACTATTCAGTACTTC.

This clonotype has just a few counts. This chain uses TRBV20-1 with TRBJ1-2; unclear D gene. CDR1 is DFQATT, CDR2 SNEGSKA, per germline (reference sequence). V lost 1 base and J 3 bases, leaving 12 bases between the germline ends. This CDR3 spans 14 amino acids. CDR3 nucleotides: TGCAGTGCTAGAGTCCACGGCCGGGACTATGGCTACACCTTC. Residues: CSARVHGRDYGYTF.